This is a list of T cell receptor beta chains from one sample in a study of blood T cell repertoires in COVID-19. Produced via immunoSEQ multiplex PCR; TCRdb's table is partial and in-frame only. Of about 54,000 clones listed, roughly 79% are singletons. Sample: peripheral blood. The source of these receptors is a woman aged 55-69 years with acute or convalescent COVID-19. CDR3s leave out the opening cysteine and the closing phenylalanine or tryptophan.

len: 12
v_gene: TRBV24-1
CDR3aa: ATSDQGQFGGYT

len: 15
v_gene: TRBV7-9
CDR3aa: ASSSGLAGPPYNEQF

len: 12
v_gene: TRBV7-3
CDR3aa: ASSSIRQGTEAF

len: 13
v_gene: TRBV24-1
CDR3aa: ATSESGLAGNEQF

len: 15
v_gene: TRBV24-1
CDR3aa: ATSASGTGYSNQPQH

len: 12
v_gene: TRBV21-1
CDR3aa: ASSSHLKSSPLH

len: 12
v_gene: TRBV3-1/TRBV3-2
CDR3aa: ASSQASRGETQY

len: 15
v_gene: TRBV4-1
CDR3aa: ASSQDGTPYMNTEAF

len: 12
v_gene: TRBV29-1
CDR3aa: SVAAGQGSQPQH

len: 14
v_gene: TRBV27
CDR3aa: ASSSGQGGGDYEQY

len: 16
v_gene: TRBV27
CDR3aa: ASSLGPPGRIGFYEQY

len: 11
v_gene: TRBV11-1
CDR3aa: ASSLPRGGYYT

len: 11
v_gene: TRBV6-5
CDR3aa: ASSSDGVQPQH

len: 14
v_gene: TRBV24-1
CDR3aa: ATSDSYRTGVEKLF

len: 11
v_gene: TRBV19
CDR3aa: ASSIARGNEQF

len: 11
v_gene: TRBV12-3/TRBV12-4
CDR3aa: ASSPGQGRLAF

len: 13
v_gene: TRBV19
CDR3aa: ASSRGTGGNQPQH

len: 15
v_gene: TRBV15
CDR3aa: ATSRDRLAGSNNEQF

len: 12
v_gene: TRBV28
CDR3aa: ASSLGLGTDEAF

len: 17
v_gene: TRBV2
CDR3aa: ASSGGLAGGPSSTDTQY

len: 8
v_gene: TRBV30
CDR3aa: AWSKYEQF

len: 11
v_gene: TRBV19
CDR3aa: ASGKDKSYEQY

len: 14
v_gene: TRBV7-2
CDR3aa: ASSPRRTGFNTEAF

len: 14
v_gene: TRBV24-1
CDR3aa: ATSDGRQGRGDTQY

len: 13
v_gene: TRBV5-4
CDR3aa: ASTLAGAVGNEQF

len: 13
v_gene: TRBV5-1
CDR3aa: ASSPPGGRNNEAF

len: 13
v_gene: TRBV12-5
CDR3aa: ASGLGQGKINEQF

len: 14
v_gene: TRBV19
CDR3aa: ASSMASGRSTGELF

len: 8
v_gene: TRBV20-1
CDR3aa: TGWNYGYT

len: 11
v_gene: TRBV25-1
CDR3aa: ASRGQFNSPLH

len: 12
v_gene: TRBV3-1/TRBV3-2
CDR3aa: ASRKGQGSYEQY

len: 12
v_gene: TRBV19
CDR3aa: ASTGDSSYSPLH

len: 12
v_gene: TRBV6-5
CDR3aa: VSRRTGSNQPQH

len: 12
v_gene: TRBV19
CDR3aa: ASSETSGTDTQY

len: 13
v_gene: TRBV10-1
CDR3aa: ASQRGLAGPDEQF

len: 11
v_gene: TRBV14
CDR3aa: ASSLSRNTEAF

len: 12
v_gene: TRBV25-1
CDR3aa: ASSEGAGPNGQY

len: 15
v_gene: TRBV25-1
CDR3aa: ASSVPGIGSSRNTIY

len: 12
v_gene: TRBV6-5
CDR3aa: ASRLGARKETQY

len: 15
v_gene: TRBV4-2
CDR3aa: ASSQGSREVANYGYT

len: 12
v_gene: TRBV9
CDR3aa: ASSLAQGNYGYT

len: 14
v_gene: TRBV9
CDR3aa: ASSVLDSDDNSPLH

len: 12
v_gene: TRBV6-5
CDR3aa: ASSYDRGGPEAF

len: 10
v_gene: TRBV10-3
CDR3aa: AISESDSTQY

len: 14
v_gene: TRBV7-6
CDR3aa: ASSLGGQGANYGYT

len: 15
v_gene: TRBV19
CDR3aa: ASSIGPGGISNQPQH

len: 14
v_gene: TRBV5-4
CDR3aa: ASSFPTGANTGELF

len: 17
v_gene: TRBV3-1/TRBV3-2
CDR3aa: ASSQFGQGFLSGANVLT

len: 16
v_gene: TRBV14
CDR3aa: ASSHETGVFSGANVLT

len: 13
v_gene: TRBV14
CDR3aa: ASSRSGTGINEQF

len: 11
v_gene: TRBV5-6
CDR3aa: ASSLSWNTEAF

len: 12
v_gene: TRBV5-1
CDR3aa: ASSLEGRDDTIY

len: 12
v_gene: TRBV14
CDR3aa: ASSQFDRAYGYT

len: 14
v_gene: TRBV6-2/TRBV6-3
CDR3aa: ASSPFAGNSYNEQF

len: 14
v_gene: TRBV30
CDR3aa: AWSVEGLAGLNEQF

len: 12
v_gene: TRBV11-3
CDR3aa: ASSSGGPPNEQY

len: 14
v_gene: TRBV21-1
CDR3aa: ASSISGTQAKNIQY

len: 12
v_gene: TRBV9
CDR3aa: ASSVEVSGSSQY

len: 15
v_gene: TRBV3-1/TRBV3-2
CDR3aa: ASSQTPGLAGSNEQF